One sample yielded the 10 T cell receptor beta chains listed below, sequenced in a study of T-cell reconstitution after alpha-beta-depleted transplantation in children. Unique molecular identifiers featured in how the TCRbeta library was prepared. TCRdb reprocessed the PCR reads with MiXCR, giving one entry per CDR3 protein. The repertoire includes about 610,000 distinct CDR3 sequences, over 9.5% of them detected once, and around 4% sits in the top ten. This specimen consisted of PBMCs from the stem cell graft donor, obtained from the stem cell graft. These receptor sequences come from a human donor who donated a stem cell graft to a child with acute myeloid leukemia.

The chain uses TRBV11-2 and TRBJ2-1; 8 nucleotides line up with TRBD2. CDR1 SGHAT and CDR2 FQNNGV come from the germline V gene. The CDR3 covers 15 residues. J lost 2 bases, V lost 4 bases, and 4 bases had no gene match. CDR3 region: CASSSVAGPYNEQFF. CDR3 nucleotides: TGTGCCAGCAGCTCCGTAGCGGGACCCTACAATGAGCAGTTCTTC.

This clonotype was counted between two and nine times. The chain carries TRBV12-3 or TRBV12-4 and TRBJ2-7; TRBD1 might be the D (5 bases). The CDR3 runs to 15 residues. Trimming pared 3 bases from V and 0 bases from J, leaving 12 bases between. The CDR3 loop reads CASSLSGLISYEQYF. The CDR3 bases are TGTGCCAGCAGTTTGTCAGGGCTGATCTCCTACGAGCAGTACTTC.

This clonotype was seen repeatedly, ten times or more. The genes are TRBV9 and TRBJ2-3; 7 bases fit TRBD2. From germline, CDR1 is SGDLS and CDR2 YYNGEE. The CDR3 sequence is 13 residues long. The ends lost 3 bases at V and 5 bases at J; junction bases unmatched: 3. DNA for the CDR3: TGTGCCAGCAGCGCACCGGGGGGAGATACGCAGTATTTT. Protein sequence: CASSAPGGDTQYF.

This clonotype has a count of ten or more. The rearrangement uses TRBV20-1 and TRBJ1-1, with D perhaps TRBD1 (6 bases). The CDR3 spans 13 residues. V was cut by 6 bases and J by 2 bases, with 13 bases left in between. Germline CDR1 is DFQATT and CDR2 is SNEGSKA (reference sequence). The DNA of the CDR3 is TGCAGTGCCCTCGGACAGCGCAACACTGAAGCTTTCTTT. Translation gives CSALGQRNTEAFF.

The J gene is TRBJ2-1, the V gene TRBV5-1, with TRBD2 identical over 10 bases. Germline CDR1 reads SGHRS; CDR2 reads YFSETQ. With 0 bases clipped from V and 2 bases from J, the junction kept 5 bases outside the gene matches. The CDR3 is 17 residues long. The CDR3 coding sequence is TGCGCCAGCAGCTTGGCTGCCAGCGGGAGGGCCTACAATGAGCAGTTCTTC. Amino acids: CASSLAASGRAYNEQFF.

Ten or more counts support this clonotype. The rearrangement joins TRBV20-1 to TRBJ2-7; D possibly corresponds to TRBD2 (5 bases). Deletions cut 3 bases from V and 5 bases from J, with 11 bases between. CDR1 is DFQATT, CDR2 SNEGSKA, per germline (reference sequence). This CDR3 has 12 amino acids. CDR3 bases: TGCAGTGCTAGGGGGTCGGGAAACGAGCAGTACTTC. Its translation is CSARGSGNEQYF.

This clonotype was detected only a few times. This chain joins TRBV5-1 and TRBJ2-1; D could derive from TRBD1 or TRBD2 (5 bases each). The CDR3 spans 17 residues. Trimming removed 0 bases at V and 5 bases at J, with 18 bases between. Germline V gene sequence: CDR1 SGHRS, CDR2 YFSETQ. For the CDR3, the DNA is TGCGCCAGCAGCTTGGCCCGGGGCTTTGGGGCCCACAATGAGCAGTTCTTC. This codes for CASSLARGFGAHNEQFF.

A few counts support this clonotype. This chain connects TRBV20-1 to TRBJ2-1; D possibly corresponds to TRBD2 (6 bases). CDR3 length: 11 residues. V lost 3 bases, J lost 9 bases, and 9 bases lay in between. CDR1 is DFQATT, CDR2 SNEGSKA, per germline (reference sequence). The CDR3 loop is CSASAGSEQFF. CDR3 sequence (DNA): TGCAGTGCTAGTGCGGGATCTGAGCAGTTCTTC.

The CDR3 bases are TGTGCCGGTCAAGGAGGGTTGATTAACACCGGGGAGCTGTTTTTT. Protein sequence: CAGQGGLINTGELFF. The rearrangement links TRBV5-5 to TRBJ2-2; D might be TRBD2 (6 bases). The CDR3 spans 15 residues. Germline lookup yields CDR1 SGHKS and CDR2 YYEKEE (reference sequence). Trimming removed 10 bases at V and 2 bases at J, with 18 bases between.

This clonotype was seen ten or more times. The genes are TRBV20-1 and TRBJ2-1; D is perhaps TRBD1 or TRBD2 (5 bases each). This CDR3 region has 11 residues. Trimming shortened V by 5 bases and J by 10 bases, and 12 bases separated the two germline ends. Germline values: CDR1 DFQATT, CDR2 SNEGSKA (reference sequence). The CDR3 sequence is CSAGDLFEQFF. Written as DNA, the CDR3 is TGCAGTGCTGGGGACCTATTCGAGCAGTTCTTC.